This is a list of T cell receptor beta chains from one sample in a study of cytomegalovirus exposure and HLA in healthy donors. Produced via immunoSEQ multiplex PCR; TCRdb's table is partial and in-frame only. The sample shows approximately 220,000 clones, approximately 80% of them seen only once. The sequenced sample was PBMCs. All receptors derive from a boy between 2 and 10 years old in good health and CMV-seronegative. Both conserved end residues are part of each CDR3. D genes are given only for firm matches. Size tells how often a clone was seen (once, few, many) or the class of an expanded clone, and some rows leave it out.

v_gene	d_gene	abundance	j_gene	CDR3aa	CDR3nt
TRBV5-1	TRBD2	once	TRBJ2-2	CASSFGLAGLNTGELFF	TGCGCCAGCAGCTTTGGGCTAGCGGGATTGAACACCGGGGAGCTGTTTTTT
TRBV12-5	TRBD2	.	TRBJ2-7	CASGPGLAGSEQYF	TGTGCTAGTGGTCCGGGACTAGCGGGATCCGAGCAGTACTTC
TRBV4-1	TRBD1	.	TRBJ1-1	CASSHFLQGGEAFF	TGCGCCAGCAGCCATTTCCTCCAGGGGGGTGAAGCTTTCTTT
TRBV6-1	.	.	TRBJ1-1	CASRLRAGDTEAFF	TGTGCCAGCAGATTAAGAGCGGGGGACACTGAAGCTTTCTTT
TRBV14	TRBD2	.	TRBJ2-2	CASAGGLHGELFF	TGTGCCAGCGCGGGAGGGTTACACGGGGAGCTGTTTTTT
TRBV10-3	TRBD2	.	TRBJ2-7	CAAREGSYEQYF	TGTGCCGCCCGGGAGGGGTCCTACGAGCAGTACTTC
TRBV7-8	TRBD2	.	TRBJ2-1	CASSPRPATSGRSTQYNEQFF	TGTGCCAGCAGCCCCCGACCGGCGACTAGCGGGAGATCTACACAGTACAATGAGCAGTTCTTC
TRBV4-1	TRBD2	.	TRBJ2-1	CASSPLLASHNEQFF	TGCGCCAGCAGCCCCCTACTAGCGTCACACAATGAGCAGTTCTTC
TRBV18	.	.	TRBJ1-2	CASSRILDSGGYTF	TGTGCCAGCTCACGGATTTTAGACTCGGGGGGCTACACCTTC
TRBV7-9	TRBD2	.	TRBJ2-1	CASSPIAGARYNEQFF	TGTGCCAGCAGCCCAATAGCGGGAGCGCGCTACAATGAGCAGTTCTTC
TRBV4-2	.	.	TRBJ1-5	CASSQDGGAYSNQPQHF	TGTGCCAGCAGCCAAGATGGAGGGGCCTATAGCAATCAGCCCCAGCATTTT
TRBV7-8	.	.	TRBJ2-2	CASSSSPAVANTGELFF	TGTGCCAGCAGCTCCTCCCCGGCGGTCGCGAACACCGGGGAGCTGTTTTTT
TRBV2	.	.	TRBJ1-5	CASSPRRAQGSNQPQHF	TGTGCCAGCAGCCCTAGGCGCGCACAGGGTAGCAATCAGCCCCAGCATTTT
TRBV7-8	.	.	TRBJ2-7	CASSLLSEQYF	TGTGCCAGCAGCTTACTGAGCGAGCAGTACTTC
TRBV6-1	.	few	TRBJ2-1	CASSVWSQDNEQFF	TGTGCCAGCAGTGTCTGGTCCCAGGACAATGAGCAGTTCTTC
TRBV4-2	TRBD2	.	TRBJ2-1	CASSQRLAGEWSSYNEQFF	TGTGCCAGCAGCCAACGACTAGCGGGAGAGTGGAGCTCCTACAATGAGCAGTTCTTC
TRBV10-3	TRBD1	.	TRBJ1-6	CAIRISGTGISPLHF	TGTGCCATCAGGATATCCGGGACAGGGATCTCACCCCTCCACTTT
TRBV7-9	.	.	TRBJ2-7	CASSPVGGLNEQYF	TGTGCCAGCAGCCCGGTGGGGGGGCTTAACGAGCAGTACTTC
TRBV5-4	.	few	TRBJ1-1	CATQLGGGGNTEAFF	TGTGCCACACAATTGGGCGGGGGAGGGAACACTGAAGCTTTCTTT
TRBV4-1	.	few	TRBJ1-5	CASSQTGRNQPQHF	TGCGCCAGCAGCCAGACAGGACGAAATCAGCCCCAGCATTTT
TRBV14	.	.	TRBJ1-3	CASSHSGSGNTIYF	TGTGCCAGCAGCCACTCAGGGTCTGGAAACACCATATATTTT
TRBV13	TRBD2	.	TRBJ2-2	CASSSGLAGYAGELFF	TGTGCCAGCAGCTCCGGACTAGCGGGATATGCCGGGGAGCTGTTTTTT
TRBV12-5	.	.	TRBJ2-1	CASGFITAYNEQFF	TGTGCTAGTGGTTTTATAACAGCCTACAATGAGCAGTTCTTC
TRBV7-9	.	.	TRBJ2-2	CASSLRPAGGLSGELFF	TGTGCCAGCAGCTTACGGCCAGCGGGCGGACTATCCGGGGAGCTGTTTTTT